One sample yielded the 7 T cell receptor beta chains listed below, sequenced in a study of tumor-infiltrating lymphocytes in primary liver carcinoma. From roughly 21-30 mg of unsorted bulk tissue, DNA and RNA were co-extracted together. The researchers produced TCR beta cDNA from 500 ng total RNA with a constant-region primer. Libraries for TCR beta were built through three nested multiplex PCR rounds, which together made up a slightly modified ARM-PCR procedure. A C-beta reverse primer and TRBV1-TRBV30 forward primers served in each of the first two PCR rounds, at about 9 cycles apiece. From the multiplex PCR reads, TCRdb called clonotypes with MiXCR, one entry per CDR3 protein. The data show about 99,000 distinct CDR3 sequences, with approximately 71% seen just once and approximately 10% held by the top ten. Source material: liver tumor tissue from sampling region 5. Subset specified: tumor region T5, tumor centre. These receptors all come from a woman in her sixties with primary liver carcinoma and hepatitis B virus infection.

About this clonotype itself: No conserved phenylalanine or tryptophan is present at the end of the CDR3, so a read error is the likely explanation. V usage is TRBV5-5 and J usage is TRBJ2-7; 10 positions agree with TRBD2. Germline CDR1 reads SGHKS; CDR2 reads YYEKEE (reference sequence). This CDR3 contains 15 residues. The CDR3 spells CASNLVLAGVREQYY. The CDR3 nucleotides are TGTGCCAGCAACTTGGTTCTAGCGGGAGTCCGGGAGCAGTACTAC.

This clonotype was seen only a few times. One junction end does not reproduce the germline sequence, and a read error may be involved. V and J are TRBV11-1 and TRBJ2-1; 8 bases align to TRBD2. CDR3 length: 14 amino acids. Germline V CDR1 and CDR2: SGHAT, FQDESV (reference sequence). In DNA, the CDR3 is TGTGCCAGCAGTTTAGACGGGGGGGGGGGAAAACAGTTCTTC. Its protein product is CASSLDGGGGKQFF.

A word on this clonotype: This clone may be a read error of a much larger clone one base away. This chain connects TRBV5-4 to TRBJ1-2; 7 positions match TRBD1. This CDR3 has 13 residues. With V trimmed by 4 bases and J by 10 bases, 10 bases remained unmatched. Per germline, CDR1 SGHNT and CDR2 YYREEE (reference sequence). The CDR3 DNA follows: TGTGCCAGCAGCATGGACAGGCACAAGGACTACACCTTC. Its protein is CASSMDRHKDYTF.

This clonotype was detected ten times or more. The chain recombines TRBV14 with TRBJ2-6, with D perhaps given as TRBD1 or TRBD2 (5 bases each). The germline CDR1 and CDR2 sequences are SGHDN and FVKESK. The CDR3 length is 20 residues. V lost 1 base to trimming and J lost 0 bases, with 19 bases between them. The CDR3 reads CASSQGYRTQLASGANVLTF. The CDR3 DNA reads TGTGCCAGCAGCCAAGGGTACAGGACTCAACTCGCCTCTGGGGCCAACGTCCTGACTTTC.

This clonotype was counted between two and nine times. The chain carries TRBV28 and TRBJ2-1; a possible D gene is TRBD2 (6 bases). Per germline, CDR1 MDHEN and CDR2 SYDVKM. The CDR3 covers 16 residues. V lost 5 bases to trimming and J lost 7 bases, with 21 bases between them. CDR3 sequence reads: CASSPMGGRSGNEQFF. In DNA form, the CDR3 reads TGTGCCAGCAGTCCTATGGGTGGGAGGAGTGGAAATGAGCAGTTCTTC.

This sequence joins TRBV25-1 and TRBJ2-7; D not certain. Germline CDR1 and CDR2: MGHDK and SYGVNS. V was clipped by 5 bases and J by 0 bases, with 5 bases between them. CDR3 length: 12 residues. CDR3 in amino acids: CASSLASYEQYF. The DNA of the CDR3 is TGTGCCAGCAGTTTAGCCTCCTACGAGCAGTACTTC.

This clonotype was counted at least ten times. The CDR3 sequence is CASSLDGTGDYEQYF. CDR3 coding DNA: TGTGCCAGCAGTTTAGATGGGACAGGGGACTACGAGCAGTACTTC. The J gene is TRBJ2-7, the V gene TRBV12-3 or TRBV12-4; 10 nucleotides line up with TRBD1. Trimming took 1 base from V and 3 from J; bases not matched to a gene: 3. The CDR3 totals 15 residues.